This T cell receptor beta chain was profiled in a study of identical twins. Donors were all healthy Caucasians. MiXCR, run by TCRdb on the 5' RACE reads, gives a single entry per CDR3 protein. The repertoire holds around 490,000 distinct CDR3 sequences, approximately 14% seen once, with roughly 0.42% in the top ten. Germline CDR1 is MDHEN and CDR2 is SYDVKM. This CDR3 spans 15 amino acids. V gave up 2 bases and J gave up 9 bases; unmatched junction bases: 7. The data also belong to a second study, concerning yellow fever vaccine responses in identical twins.

The chain couples TRBV28 to TRBJ1-6, with 7 positions matching TRBD1. Sequenced sample: CD4+ T cells sorted from blood. The origin of this receptor is a woman in her late teens or twenties in good health. In DNA form, the CDR3 reads TGTGCCAGCAGTTTACACAGGGGAAGTGGTTCACCCCTCCACTTT. It codes for CASSLHRGSGSPLHF.